Each of the 27 T cell receptor beta chains below was sequenced from the same sample in a study of cytomegalovirus exposure and HLA in healthy donors. PCR amplification relied on 60 Vbeta primers (plus 13 Jbeta primers). The table came from immunoSEQ multiplex PCR; TCRdb's copy has only in-frame clones and leaves some out. The table shows around 100,000 clones, with around 80% occurring only once. The specimen sequenced was PBMCs. These receptors were collected from a woman aged 18-29 years in good health and CMV-seropositive.

The rearrangement uses TRBV5-4 and TRBJ1-1, with TRBD1 matching 7 bases. V lost 2 bases to trimming and J lost 0 bases; unmatched junction nucleotides: 4. The germline gives CDR1 SGHNT, CDR2 YYREEE (reference sequence). The CDR3 contains 15 residues. The CDR3 DNA is TGTGCCAGCAGCTTCCCGACAGGGATGAACACTGAAGCTTTCTTT. Amino acid sequence: CASSFPTGMNTEAFF.

This clone was recorded only once. V is TRBV30 and J is TRBJ1-1; 7 positions match TRBD1. Germline V CDR1 and CDR2: GTSNPN, SVGIG (reference sequence). J lost 5 bases, V lost 2 bases, and 26 bases had no gene match. The CDR3 loop spans 20 amino acids. CDR3 amino acids: CAWSSYRGKGNEFPWTEAFF. The CDR3 nucleotides are TGTGCCTGGAGTTCATACAGGGGAAAAGGGAATGAGTTCCCTTGGACTGAAGCTTTCTTT.

The V gene is TRBV4-1, the J gene TRBJ2-7, with a possible D match to TRBD1 (5 bases). The CDR3 covers 13 residues. The V gene's germline CDR1 is MGHRA and CDR2 YSYEKL. V shed 6 bases and J shed 3 bases, with 12 bases lying between them. Here the CDR3 reads CASSLRENYEQYF. In nucleotides, the CDR3 is TGCGCCAGCAGTCTCAGGGAAAACTACGAGCAGTACTTC.

This chain joins TRBV5-4 and TRBJ1-4; 8 bases are shared with TRBD1. Losses at the gene ends were 4 bases for V and 8 bases for J; bases not matched to a gene: 7. There are 14 residues in the CDR3. Germline V CDR1 and CDR2: SGHNT, YYREEE (reference sequence). In nucleotides, the CDR3 is TGTGCCAGCAGCCGGACAGGGCAGGAAGAAAAACTGTTTTTT. This gives the protein CASSRTGQEEKLFF.

The rearrangement uses TRBV5-1 and TRBJ2-1, with 8 bases aligning to TRBD2. CDR3 length: 17 residues. Germline trimming cut 5 bases from V and 4 bases from J; bases unmatched to any gene: 14. Per the germline V gene, CDR1 is SGHRS and CDR2 is YFSETQ. The CDR3 DNA reads TGCGCCAGCAGACCGAACGCACTAGCGGCGATTTACAATGAGCAGTTCTTC. Translated: CASRPNALAAIYNEQFF.

The genes are TRBV6-1 and TRBJ2-3; 13 bases fit TRBD2. With 7 bases clipped from V and 1 base from J, the junction kept 2 bases outside the gene matches. Germline CDR1 and CDR2: MNHNS and SASEGT. The CDR3 is made up of 15 amino acids. CDR3 coding DNA: TGTGCCAGCACTGGACTAGCGGGAGGCACAGATACGCAGTATTTT. Translation gives CASTGLAGGTDTQYF.

The chain has TRBV7-9 and TRBJ2-1; 11 nucleotides line up with TRBD2. V was clipped by 5 bases and J by 0 bases; unmatched bases: 6. The CDR3 loop spans 17 amino acids. The germline CDR1 and CDR2 sequences are SEHNR and FQNEAQ (reference sequence). The CDR3 region has the DNA TGTGCCAGCAGCCCCGGGACTAGCGGACCCTCCTACAATGAGCAGTTCTTC. Translated, it gives CASSPGTSGPSYNEQFF.

Comments on this clone: The same CDR3 is also encoded by other DNA sequences in this sample. The genes are TRBV18 and TRBJ2-7; 7 bases match TRBD1. CDR3 length: 14 amino acids. The germline CDR1 and CDR2 sequences are KGHSH and LQKENI. The trim removed 3 bases at V and 3 bases at J, leaving 5 bases unmatched. CDR3 bases: TGTGCCAGCTCACCTAAAAGGGACAGCTACGAGCAGTACTTC. Translating it yields CASSPKRDSYEQYF.

This clone was picked up one time. The chain links TRBV10-2 to TRBJ2-3; the match to TRBD2 covers 8 bases. The trim removed 0 bases at V and 0 bases at J, leaving 2 bases unmatched. Germline CDR1 and CDR2: WSHSY and SAAADI. This CDR3 has 16 amino acids. In DNA, the CDR3 is TGCGCCAGCAGTGAGTCACAGCGGGAGAGCACAGATACGCAGTATTTT. Translating gives CASSESQRESTDTQYF.

The chain is built from TRBV12-5 and TRBJ2-1, with 10 bases matching TRBD2. Germline assignment: CDR1 LGHNT and CDR2 FRNRAP. J lost 9 bases, V lost 3 bases, and 8 bases had no gene match. This CDR3 spans 15 amino acids. The CDR3 nucleotides read TGTGCTAGTGGTTTCAGCGGGAGGGGTGGAGGTGAGCAGTTCTTC. This sequence encodes CASGFSGRGGGEQFF.

CDR3 region: CASSTGPISGNTIYF. The CDR3 nucleotides are TGTGCCAGTAGTACTGGGCCGATCTCTGGAAACACCATATATTTT. The chain employs TRBV19 and TRBJ1-3; D gene uncertain. CDR3 length: 15 amino acids. Germline-derived CDR1 and CDR2 are LNHDA and SQIVND (reference sequence). Trimming took 4 bases from V and 0 from J, leaving 10 bases between them.

This clone was recorded only once. This chain connects TRBV6-1 to TRBJ2-1, with D possibly being TRBD2 (6 bases). Trimming pared 5 bases from V and 4 bases from J, leaving 15 bases between. CDR3 size: 15 residues. Germline CDR1 reads MNHNS; CDR2 reads SASEGT. CDR3 amino acids: CASSLTRDGYNEQFF. CDR3 bases: TGTGCCAGCAGTCTGACTAGGGACGGATACAATGAGCAGTTCTTC.

The V gene is TRBV21-1, the J gene TRBJ2-1; whether TRBD2, the table's D call, matches the DNA was not checked. TRBV21-1 is a pseudogene. The CDR3 contains 18 residues. The CDR3 here is CARVVNPGGRQNKNEQFF. In DNA form, the CDR3 reads TGTGCCAGAGTCGTGAATCCCGGGGGGAGACAGAACAAGAATGAGCAGTTCTTC.

This chain joins TRBV4-1 and TRBJ2-1; D unclear. CDR3 length: 15 residues. CDR1 MGHRA and CDR2 YSYEKL come from the germline V gene. The ends were cut back, 6 bases at V and 5 bases at J, with 17 bases in the middle. The CDR3 is CASSSLALFDNEQFF. As DNA, the CDR3 is TGCGCCAGCAGTTCCCTGGCCCTCTTTGACAATGAGCAGTTCTTC.

The gene calls are TRBV19 and TRBJ2-7; the match to TRBD1 covers 9 bases. Germline CDR1 is LNHDA and CDR2 is SQIVND (reference sequence). The CDR3 sequence is 16 residues long. Germline trimming cut 2 bases from V and 1 base from J; bases unmatched to any gene: 6. The CDR3 sequence: CASSIRRQGVSYEQYF. Here the CDR3 DNA reads TGTGCCAGTAGTATAAGGAGACAGGGGGTATCCTACGAGCAGTACTTC.

J is TRBJ2-7 and V is TRBV5-4; 7 bases map to TRBD2. The CDR3 is 15 amino acids. Germline CDR1 SGHNT, CDR2 YYREEE (reference sequence). Germline trimming cut 4 bases from V and 4 bases from J; bases unmatched to any gene: 11. This CDR3 is CASSRDYLSGYEQYF. Written as DNA, the CDR3 is TGTGCCAGCAGCCGGGACTACCTATCCGGTTACGAGCAGTACTTC.

V usage is TRBV19 and J usage is TRBJ1-3; D is uncertain. CDR1 and CDR2 from the germline V gene are LNHDA and SQIVND (reference sequence). The CDR3 length is 12 residues. V lost 6 bases, J lost 9 bases, and 12 bases lay in between. CDR3 loop: CASSSSSVTIYF. The CDR3 nucleotides are TGTGCCAGTAGCAGTAGCTCTGTCACCATATATTTT.

The chain has TRBV6-1 and TRBJ2-1, with 8 bases identical to TRBD2. CDR3 size: 14 residues. Germline V gene sequence: CDR1 MNHNS, CDR2 SASEGT. With 3 bases clipped from V and 3 bases from J, the junction kept 1 base outside the gene matches. The CDR3 DNA reads as TGTGCCAGCAGTGACCTAGCGGGCTACAATGAGCAGTTCTTC. Protein product: CASSDLAGYNEQFF.

This clone was counted a single time. The chain carries TRBV7-8 and TRBJ2-2; no reliable D call. V gave up 5 bases and J gave up 7 bases, with 8 bases separating them. The CDR3 loop spans 12 amino acids. Germline values: CDR1 SGHVS, CDR2 FQNEAQ. The CDR3 protein is CASSPTGGELFF. In DNA, the CDR3 is TGTGCCAGCAGCCCTACGGGCGGGGAGCTGTTTTTT.

V is TRBV30 and J is TRBJ2-1, with a possible D match to TRBD1 (5 bases). Germline V gene lookup returns CDR1 GTSNPN and CDR2 SVGIG (reference sequence). The length of the CDR3 is 12 residues. Trimming took off 5 bases at V and 8 bases at J, with 13 bases between the two ends. For the CDR3, the DNA is TGTGCCTGGCTAGGATGGGGCGATGAGCAGTTCTTC. It translates to CAWLGWGDEQFF.

V and J are TRBV25-1 and TRBJ2-6; D is uncertain. The CDR3 has 13 residues. Germline CDR1 and CDR2: MGHDK and SYGVNS. V lost 5 bases, J lost 0 bases, and 2 bases lay in between. In DNA form, the CDR3 reads TGTGCCAGCAGTCTCTCTGGGGCCAACGTCCTGACTTTC. Translating gives CASSLSGANVLTF. Full variable domain (outside the CDR3, taken from reference TRBV25-1 and TRBJ2-6): EADIYQTPRYLVIGTGKKITLECSQTMGHDKMYWYQQDPGMELHLIHYSYGVNSTEKGDLSSESTVSRIRTEHFPLTLESARPSHTSQYLCASSLSGANVLTFGAGSRLTVL.

The table lists this clone with a count of one. The chain links TRBV11-3 to TRBJ2-5; D not resolved. Looked up from germline, CDR1 is SGHNT and CDR2 is YENEEA. Deletions cut 0 bases from V and 4 bases from J, with 9 bases between. CDR3 size: 14 residues. This CDR3 reads CASSLEKTVETQYF. CDR3 DNA: TGTGCCAGCAGCTTAGAGAAGACTGTAGAGACCCAGTACTTC.

This clone was counted a single time. The CDR3 sequence: CASSWRGYRTYNEQFF. The DNA of the CDR3 is TGTGCCAGCAGTTGGAGGGGATACAGGACCTACAATGAGCAGTTCTTC. The chain uses TRBV28 and TRBJ2-1, with D perhaps matching TRBD2 (6 bases). CDR1 MDHEN and CDR2 SYDVKM come from the germline V gene. Trimming shortened V by 4 bases and J by 2 bases, and 15 bases separated the two germline ends. The CDR3 has 16 amino acids.

CDR3 bases: TGTGCCAGCAGCCAGGGGCCGTACAATCAGCCCCAGCATTTT. Translation gives CASSQGPYNQPQHF. The V call is TRBV7-9, the J call TRBJ1-5; maybe TRBD1 (6 bases). Trimming removed 5 bases from V and 3 bases from J, with 11 bases in between. From germline, CDR1 is SEHNR and CDR2 FQNEAQ (reference sequence). This CDR3 is built from 14 residues.

Note on this clone: A read error may produce the germline difference seen at one junction end. CDR3 nucleotide sequence: TGTGCCAGCGGACACTACGAGCGGTACTTC. It encodes CASGHYERYF. The chain recombines TRBV6-5 with TRBJ2-7; a weak D match, TRBD1 (5 bases). Germline assignment: CDR1 MNHEY and CDR2 SVGAGI. The CDR3 extends over 10 amino acids.

The V and J genes are TRBV6-1 and TRBJ2-1; D is undetermined. CDR3 size: 12 residues. Germline lookup yields CDR1 MNHNS and CDR2 SASEGT. V was cut by 7 bases and J by 8 bases, with 12 bases left in between. This CDR3 reads CASTENTDEQFF. The CDR3 DNA sequence: TGTGCCAGCACCGAAAATACAGATGAGCAGTTCTTC.

The chain uses TRBV6-5 and TRBJ2-5; 7 bases fit TRBD2. The J segment lost 6 bases and the V segment lost 0 bases, leaving 4 bases of the junction unmatched. This CDR3 contains 14 residues. Per the germline V gene, CDR1 is MNHEY and CDR2 is SVGAGI. This CDR3 reads CASSYSSGGKTQYF. The DNA for the CDR3 is TGTGCCAGCAGTTACTCGTCCGGGGGGAAGACCCAGTACTTC.